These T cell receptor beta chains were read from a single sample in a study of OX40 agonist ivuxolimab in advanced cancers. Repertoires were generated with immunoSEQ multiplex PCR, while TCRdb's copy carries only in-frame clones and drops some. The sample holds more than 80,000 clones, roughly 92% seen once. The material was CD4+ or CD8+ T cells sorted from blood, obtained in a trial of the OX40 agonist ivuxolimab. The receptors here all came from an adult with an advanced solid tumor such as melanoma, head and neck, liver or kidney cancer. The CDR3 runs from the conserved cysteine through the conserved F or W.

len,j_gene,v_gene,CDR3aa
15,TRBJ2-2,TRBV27,CASSGYLQGTGELFF
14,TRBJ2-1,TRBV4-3,CASSQASGYNEQFF
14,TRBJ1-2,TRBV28,CASSYREGNYGYTF
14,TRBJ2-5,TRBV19,CASSGQAAGETQYF
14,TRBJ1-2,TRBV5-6,CASSLEGDSDGYTF
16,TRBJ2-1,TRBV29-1,CSVEDLDRGLRDEQFF
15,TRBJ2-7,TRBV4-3,CASSQAERVRGEQYF
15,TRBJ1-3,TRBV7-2,CASSLEGGSGNTIYF
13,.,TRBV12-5,CASRLAEIYEQYF
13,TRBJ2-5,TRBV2,CASSELAQETQYF
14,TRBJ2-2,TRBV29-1,CSARGGSSTGELFF
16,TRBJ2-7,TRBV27,CASSFRREGPGYEQYF